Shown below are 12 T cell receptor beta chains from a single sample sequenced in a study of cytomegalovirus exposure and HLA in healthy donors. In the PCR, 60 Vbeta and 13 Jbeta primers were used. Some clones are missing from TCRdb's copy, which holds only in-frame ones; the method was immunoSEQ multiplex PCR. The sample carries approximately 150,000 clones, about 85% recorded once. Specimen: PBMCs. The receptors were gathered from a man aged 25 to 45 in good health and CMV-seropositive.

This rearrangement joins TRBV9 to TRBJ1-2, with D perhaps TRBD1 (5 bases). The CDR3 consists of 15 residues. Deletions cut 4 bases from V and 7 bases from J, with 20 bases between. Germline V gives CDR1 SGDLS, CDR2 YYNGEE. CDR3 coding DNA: TGTGCCAGCAGCCATGATAAAACGGGGGGATCTGGCTACACCTTC. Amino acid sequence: CASSHDKTGGSGYTF.

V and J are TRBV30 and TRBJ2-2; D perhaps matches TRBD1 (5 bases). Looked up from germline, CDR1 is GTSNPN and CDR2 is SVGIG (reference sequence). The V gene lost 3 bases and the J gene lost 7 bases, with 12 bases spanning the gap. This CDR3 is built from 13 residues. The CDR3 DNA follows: TGTGCCTGGAGCGCCAGGGTGGACGGGGAGCTGTTTTTT. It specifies CAWSARVDGELFF.

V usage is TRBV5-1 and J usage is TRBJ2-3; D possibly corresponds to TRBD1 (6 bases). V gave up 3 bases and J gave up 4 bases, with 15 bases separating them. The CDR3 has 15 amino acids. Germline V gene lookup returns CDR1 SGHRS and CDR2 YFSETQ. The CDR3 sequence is CASSSPTGYADTQYF. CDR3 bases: TGCGCCAGCAGCTCGCCCACAGGGTACGCAGATACGCAGTATTTT.

The CDR3 DNA sequence: TGTGCCAGCAGTCAACAGGGGCAGGGTTACTACGAGCAGTACTTC. This encodes CASSQQGQGYYEQYF. The chain recombines TRBV6-5 with TRBJ2-7; 7 positions agree with TRBD1. After removal of 5 bases from V and 3 bases from J, the junction contained 10 bases not matched to a gene. Germline CDR1 is MNHEY and CDR2 is SVGAGI. The CDR3 extends over 15 amino acids.

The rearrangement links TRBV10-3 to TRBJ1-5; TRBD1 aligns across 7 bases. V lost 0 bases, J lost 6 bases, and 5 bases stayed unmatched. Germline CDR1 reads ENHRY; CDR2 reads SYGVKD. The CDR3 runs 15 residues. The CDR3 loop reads CAISESGQSSQPQHF. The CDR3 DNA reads TGTGCCATCAGTGAGTCGGGACAGTCGAGTCAGCCCCAGCATTTT.

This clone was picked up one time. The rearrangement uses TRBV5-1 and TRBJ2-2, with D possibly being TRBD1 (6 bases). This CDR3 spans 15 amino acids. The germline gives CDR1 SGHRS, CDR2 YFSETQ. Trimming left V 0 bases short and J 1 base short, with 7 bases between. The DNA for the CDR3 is TGCGCCAGCAGCTTGGAGGGGGAGAACACCGGGGAGCTGTTTTTT. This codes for CASSLEGENTGELFF.

The CDR3: CASSLDRPTDTQYF. CDR3 in DNA: TGCGCCAGCAGCCTGGACAGACCCACAGATACGCAGTATTTT. The gene calls are TRBV5-1 and TRBJ2-3; D may be TRBD1 (6 bases). CDR3 length: 14 residues. Trimming left V 4 bases short and J 2 bases short, with 11 bases between. Germline CDR1 is SGHRS and CDR2 is YFSETQ.

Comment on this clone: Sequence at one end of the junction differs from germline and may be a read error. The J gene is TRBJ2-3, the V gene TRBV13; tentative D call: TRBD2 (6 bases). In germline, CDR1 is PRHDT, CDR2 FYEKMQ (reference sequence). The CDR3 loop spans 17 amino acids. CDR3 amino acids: CVSSLVSLSGSGDTQYF. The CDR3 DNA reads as TGTGTCAGCAGCTTAGTCTCCCTTAGCGGAAGTGGGGATACGCAGTATTTT.

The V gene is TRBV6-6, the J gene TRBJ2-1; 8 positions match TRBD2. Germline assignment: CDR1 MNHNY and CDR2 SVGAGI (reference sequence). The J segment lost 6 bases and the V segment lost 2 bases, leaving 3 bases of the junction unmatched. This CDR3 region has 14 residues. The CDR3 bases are TGTGCCAGCAGTTACGAGCTAGCGGGCAATGAGCAGTTCTTC. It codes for CASSYELAGNEQFF.

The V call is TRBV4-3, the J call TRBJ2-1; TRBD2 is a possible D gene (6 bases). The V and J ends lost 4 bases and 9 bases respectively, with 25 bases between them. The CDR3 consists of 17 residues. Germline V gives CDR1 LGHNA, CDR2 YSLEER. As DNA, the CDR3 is TGCGCCAGCAGCCTGACCTCTAGTGGGGACTTAAACACTGAGCAGTTCTTC. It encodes CASSLTSSGDLNTEQFF.

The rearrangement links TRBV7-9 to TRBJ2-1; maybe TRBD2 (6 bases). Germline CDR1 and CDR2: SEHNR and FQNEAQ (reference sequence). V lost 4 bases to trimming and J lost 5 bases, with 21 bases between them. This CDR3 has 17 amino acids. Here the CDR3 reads CASSSAKGRDPNNEQFF. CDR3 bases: TGTGCCAGCAGCTCCGCGAAGGGGCGGGACCCTAACAATGAGCAGTTCTTC.

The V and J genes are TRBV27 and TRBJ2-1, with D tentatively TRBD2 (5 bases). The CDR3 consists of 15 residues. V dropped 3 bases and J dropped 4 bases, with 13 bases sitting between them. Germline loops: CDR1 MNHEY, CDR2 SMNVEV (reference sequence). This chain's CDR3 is CASSLASGPYNEQFF. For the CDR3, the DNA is TGTGCCAGCAGTTTGGCCAGCGGACCTTACAATGAGCAGTTCTTC.